The 11 T cell receptor beta chains presented below share a single source sample, sequenced in a study of blood T cell repertoires in COVID-19 (TCRdb year 2020). Library preparation employed the immunoSEQ multiplex PCR assay. TCRdb's version of the immuneACCESS table is confined to in-frame rearrangements and falls short of the full clone set. An unresolved V gene accounts for under half of the shortfall where checked; the remainder is of unknown origin. The sample includes about 160,000 clones, with around 87% observed a single time. 4% of the sample is in the top ten clones. Sequenced input: PBMCs or T cells enriched from blood (not recorded which). All receptors derive from a woman aged 40 to 55 who had been exposed to COVID-19.

The V call is TRBV2, the J call TRBJ2-2; a possible D gene is TRBD2 (5 bases). CDR1 is SNHLY and CDR2 is FYNNEI in the germline V gene. V lost 7 bases and J 2 bases, leaving 14 bases between the germline ends. There are 15 residues in the CDR3. The CDR3 nucleotides are TGTGCCAGCAAGTCCCGGTCTAGCAACACCGGGGAGCTGTTTTTT. As protein: CASKSRSSNTGELFF. The full variable domain, with the rest looked up from reference TRBV2 and TRBJ2-2, is EPEVTQTPSHQVTQMGQEVILRCVPISNHLYFYWYRQILGQKVEFLVSFYNNEISEKSEIFDDQFSVERPDGSNFTLKIRSTKLEDSAMYFCASKSRSSNTGELFFGEGSRLTVL.

The chain combines TRBV14 with TRBJ1-5; a possible D gene is TRBD1 (6 bases). Germline CDR1 reads SGHDN; CDR2 reads FVKESK. V lost 4 bases, J lost 4 bases, and 8 bases lay in between. The CDR3 is made up of 13 amino acids. The CDR3 bases are TGTGCCAGCAGCCGACAGGAGAATCAGCCCCAGCATTTT. It encodes CASSRQENQPQHF.

The chain is built from TRBV6-5 and TRBJ2-6; weak D call: TRBD2 (6 bases). Germline V gene data show CDR1 as MNHEY and CDR2 as SVGAGI. V shed 5 bases and J shed 5 bases, with 13 bases lying between them. The CDR3 covers 15 residues. The CDR3 coding sequence is TGTGCCAGCAGTCACGGCGGGAACCGGGCCAACGTCCTGACTTTC. Protein: CASSHGGNRANVLTF.

This rearrangement joins TRBV6-5 to TRBJ1-1, with 7 bases that match TRBD1. The CDR3 totals 13 residues. Trimming took 2 bases from V and 4 from J; bases not matched to a gene: 1. The germline V gene encodes CDR1 MNHEY and CDR2 SVGAGI. CDR3 sequence reads: CASSYRQGTEAFF. The CDR3 DNA follows: TGTGCCAGCAGTTACCGACAGGGCACTGAAGCTTTCTTT.

The V gene is TRBV15, the J gene TRBJ1-1, with D possibly matching TRBD1 (6 bases). V was pared by 2 bases and J by 3 bases, with 10 bases between. Germline V lookup: CDR1 LNHNV, CDR2 YYDKDF (reference sequence). This CDR3 region has 14 residues. CDR3 bases: TGTGCCACCAGCAGAAAAACAGGGCACACTGAAGCTTTCTTT. It codes for CATSRKTGHTEAFF.

The chain uses TRBV5-1 and TRBJ1-5, with 10 bases identical to TRBD1. This CDR3 spans 16 amino acids. Germline CDR1 reads SGHRS; CDR2 reads YFSETQ. The junction had 9 bases not matched to a gene; V was cut back by 2 bases and J by 7 bases. DNA of the CDR3: TGCGCCAGCAGCTTCTTCCCTGGGACAGGGGACCAGCCCCAGCATTTT. Amino acids: CASSFFPGTGDQPQHF. The full variable domain, its missing parts supplied by reference TRBV5-1 and TRBJ1-5, is KAGVTQTPRYLIKTRGQQVTLSCSPISGHRSVSWYQQTPGQGLQFLFEYFSETQRNKGNFPGRFSGRQFSNSRSEMNVSTLELGDSALYLCASSFFPGTGDQPQHFGDGTRLSIL.

The chain combines TRBV20-1 with TRBJ1-2; D possibly corresponds to TRBD1 (5 bases). The CDR3 extends over 14 amino acids. Deletions cut 3 bases from V and 3 bases from J, with 14 bases between. CDR1 DFQATT and CDR2 SNEGSKA come from the germline V gene (reference sequence). CDR3 protein: CSASFRKGDYGYTF. The CDR3 region has the DNA TGCAGTGCTAGTTTCAGGAAAGGGGACTATGGCTACACCTTC.

The chain has TRBV12-3 or TRBV12-4 and TRBJ2-1; possibly TRBD2 for D (5 bases). CDR3 length: 13 residues. V was cut by 3 bases and J by 5 bases, with 8 bases left in between. CDR3 protein: CASSFAGNNEQFF. As DNA, the CDR3 is TGTGCCAGCAGTTTCGCCGGGAACAATGAGCAGTTCTTC.

In DNA, the CDR3 is TGTGCCAGCAGCCAAGGACAGGTGACTAACTATGGCTACACCTTC. Translation: CASSQGQVTNYGYTF. This chain links TRBV7-9 with TRBJ1-2; 7 bases are shared with TRBD1. Germline V lookup: CDR1 SEHNR, CDR2 FQNEAQ (reference sequence). The CDR3 has 15 amino acids. The trim removed 5 bases at V and 0 bases at J, leaving 6 bases unmatched.

This chain uses TRBV7-9 with TRBJ1-1, with TRBD1 matching over 8 bases. Germline lookup yields CDR1 SEHNR and CDR2 FQNEAQ (reference sequence). Trimming at V came to 0 bases and at J to 10 bases, leaving 10 bases not matched to a gene. This CDR3 spans 15 amino acids. Here the CDR3 DNA reads TGTGCCAGCAGCTTAGCGCTCGGGACAGGTGAAGGAGCTTTCTTT. Protein: CASSLALGTGEGAFF.

The chain recombines TRBV19 with TRBJ1-2; D not resolved. CDR1 is LNHDA and CDR2 is SQIVND in the germline V gene (reference sequence). V was cut by 7 bases and J by 4 bases, with 16 bases left in between. The CDR3 spans 14 residues. The CDR3 nucleotides are TGTGCCAGTAAGGTGTCGGCGGCTTTCTATGGCTACACCTTC. Amino acid sequence: CASKVSAAFYGYTF.